This T cell receptor (beta chain) emerged from a study of spatial heterogeneity in lung cancer. On the study more broadly: A total of around 67 untreated early-stage non-small cell lung cancer patients served as donors.

The ends lost 3 bases at V and 5 bases at J; junction bases unmatched: 2. In germline, CDR1 is MNHEY, CDR2 SVGEGT. CDR3 length: 14 amino acids. TCRdb reprocessed the 5' RACE reads via MiXCR and lists one record per CDR3 protein. The sample has about 27,000 distinct CDR3 sequences, about 5.2% seen once. Many counts were recorded for this clonotype. Stated time point: blood at routine non-recurrence follow-up after resection. The sequence was obtained from a female donor with early-stage non-small cell lung cancer. V and J are TRBV6-2 or TRBV6-3 and TRBJ2-1; 9 nucleotides line up with TRBD2. The sample was PBMCs, taken at follow-up. The CDR3 bases are TGTGCCAGCAGTTATGGCGGGAGGGACAATGAGCAGTTCTTC. Translating it yields CASSYGGRDNEQFF.